This T cell receptor (beta chain) was profiled in a study of human T cells and chemical hapten exposure. General study findings and limits: Versus controls, significantly more large CDR3 similarity clusters arose from expanded TCRs.

About this clonotype: What it recognizes is unknown.

Time point given: pre-sensitization, week 0. As for treatment: therapeutic diphenylcyclopropenone sensitization with weekly scalp DPC. Patches went on only after blood had been drawn each time. Unique molecular identifiers were attached to individual cDNA molecules during library preparation. Authors' processing steps: Individual samples carried between roughly 23,224 and 700,000 TCRs, with some 100,000 as the median. TCRdb re-derived calls from the RACE reads in MiXCR, one entry per CDR3 protein. TCRdb, rather than the study authors, made the V and J calls. The data show about 120,000 distinct CDR3 sequences, roughly 14% seen once. This clonotype originated in a woman younger than 35 with alopecia areata. Some clones in this sample may be carry-over from other donors' samples. The sequenced sample was whole blood, obtained in connection with sensitization to the hapten diphenylcyclopropenone (DPC).

This CDR3 is CSTPGPRVSEAFF. DNA of the CDR3: TGCAGTACGCCGGGACCCCGAGTATCTGAAGCTTTCTTT. V gene TRBV20-1 combines with J gene TRBJ1-1; a possible D gene is TRBD1 (5 bases). In germline, CDR1 is DFQATT, CDR2 SNEGSKA (reference sequence). This CDR3 comprises 13 residues. Trimming cost V 8 bases and J 6 bases, with 19 bases left between them.